The source of this T cell receptor beta chain is a study of blood T cell repertoires in COVID-19. The CDR3 has 15 amino acids. Germline values: CDR1 SSHAT, CDR2 FNYEAQ (reference sequence). Data came from immunoSEQ multiplex PCR; TCRdb stores just in-frame clones and leaves some out. The profile shows hundreds of thousands of clones, 65% to 90% of them singletons. With respect to this clone: The junction differs from germline at one of its ends, possibly a read error.

Sequencing used peripheral blood. The receptor was derived from a man in his fifties with active or convalescent COVID-19. The chain uses TRBV7-7 and TRBJ2-3; a weak D match, TRBD2 (6 bases). The CDR3 nucleotides are TGTGCTAGCAGCGAGGCCGGGACTCCTACAGATACGCAGTATTTT. It is translated as CASSEAGTPTDTQYF.